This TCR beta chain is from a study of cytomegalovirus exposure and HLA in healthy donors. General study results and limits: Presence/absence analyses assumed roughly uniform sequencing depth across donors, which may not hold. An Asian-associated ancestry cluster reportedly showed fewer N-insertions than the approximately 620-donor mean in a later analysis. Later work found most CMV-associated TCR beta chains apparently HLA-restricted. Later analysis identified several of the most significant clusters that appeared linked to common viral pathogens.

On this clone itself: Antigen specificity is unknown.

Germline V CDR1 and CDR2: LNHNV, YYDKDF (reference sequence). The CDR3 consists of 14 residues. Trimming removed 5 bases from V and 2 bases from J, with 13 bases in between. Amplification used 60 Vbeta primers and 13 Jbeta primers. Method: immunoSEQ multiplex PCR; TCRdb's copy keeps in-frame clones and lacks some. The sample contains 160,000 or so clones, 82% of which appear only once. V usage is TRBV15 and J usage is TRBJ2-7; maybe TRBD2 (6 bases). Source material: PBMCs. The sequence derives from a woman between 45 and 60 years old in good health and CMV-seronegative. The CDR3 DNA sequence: TGTGCCACCAGCGGGGCTAGCGCCACCTACGAGCAGTACTTC. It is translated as CATSGASATYEQYF.